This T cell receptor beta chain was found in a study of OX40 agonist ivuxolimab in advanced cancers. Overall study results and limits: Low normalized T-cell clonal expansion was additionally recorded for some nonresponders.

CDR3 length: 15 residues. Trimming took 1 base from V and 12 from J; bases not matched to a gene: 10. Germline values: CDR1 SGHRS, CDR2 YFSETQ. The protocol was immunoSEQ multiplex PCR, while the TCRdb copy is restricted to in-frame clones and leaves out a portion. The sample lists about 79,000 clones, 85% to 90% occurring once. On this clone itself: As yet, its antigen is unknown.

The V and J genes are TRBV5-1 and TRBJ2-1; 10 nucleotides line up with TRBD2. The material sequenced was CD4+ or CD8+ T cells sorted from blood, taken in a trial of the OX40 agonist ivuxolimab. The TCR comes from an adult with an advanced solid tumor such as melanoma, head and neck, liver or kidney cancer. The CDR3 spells CASSLTSGASQAQFF. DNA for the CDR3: TGCGCCAGCAGCTTGACTAGCGGGGCGAGCCAGGCGCAGTTCTTC.